These T cell receptor beta chains were read from a single sample in a study of shared clonotypes between healthy human individuals. The protocol was immunoSEQ multiplex PCR, while the TCRdb copy is restricted to in-frame clones and leaves out a portion. The table has roughly 2.1 million clones, roughly 91% seen once. Material: naive CD8+ T cells from PBMCs. The receptor set was obtained from a man younger than 35 in good health. Some clones in this sample may be carry-over from other donors' samples. The conserved cysteine and the conserved F or W are not part of the CDR3 here.

J | V | CDR3
TRBJ2-5 | TRBV2 | ASSEGTSVWETQY
TRBJ2-3 | TRBV27 | ASSLSGGGDTQY
TRBJ2-1 | TRBV19 | ASSIEGRGAYNEQF
TRBJ1-2 | TRBV11-2 | ASSPGGPNYGYT
TRBJ2-1 | TRBV7-2 | ASSFLGRAEEQF
TRBJ1-1 | TRBV18 | ASSPRQGADTEAF
TRBJ1-3 | TRBV7-9 | ASSLSLSGNTIY
TRBJ2-3 | TRBV9 | ASSPGGDQNTDTQY
TRBJ2-1 | TRBV7-9 | ASSLVQGLDNEQF
TRBJ2-1 | TRBV11-1 | ASSLGLAAEQF
TRBJ2-7 | TRBV7-2 | ASSSHRDYEQY
TRBJ2-5 | TRBV2 | ASSEGVGRNQETQY
TRBJ2-7 | TRBV14 | ASSSRRTVHEQY
TRBJ2-1 | TRBV19 | ASSMGGSNEQF
TRBJ2-7 | TRBV5-1 | ASSPDRVQAYEQY
TRBJ2-5 | TRBV5-4 | ASNGQDGQETQY
TRBJ1-1 | TRBV19 | ASRGYTEAF
TRBJ1-5 | TRBV7-8 | ASSSFINSNQPQH
TRBJ2-7 | TRBV27 | ASSSRQGSHEQY
TRBJ1-4 | TRBV5-1 | ASSSDEKLF
TRBJ2-2 | TRBV19 | ASSIMREQDTGELF